The 10 T cell receptor beta chains below all came from one sample that was sequenced in a study of response to subunit inactivated influenza vaccine. TCRdb reprocessed the RT-PCR reads via MiXCR and lists one record per CDR3 protein. This table holds some 500,000 distinct CDR3 sequences, 16% found once. The source was CD4+ T cells sorted from PBMCs, collected roughly 24 months after vaccination. These receptors all come from a man aged 45 to 75 who received an inactivated influenza vaccine.

On this clonotype: One end of the junction is discordant with germline, which a read error may explain. The rearrangement links TRBV14 to TRBJ2-7; D gene uncertain. Germline-derived CDR1 and CDR2 are SGHDN and FVKESK. The CDR3 has 15 residues. The chain's CDR3 is CASTQAPVASYEQYF. The CDR3 DNA sequence: TGTGCCAGCACCCAAGCACCCGTGGCATCCTACGAGCAGTACTTC.

This clonotype was seen many times. The V and J genes are TRBV6-2 or TRBV6-3 and TRBJ2-1; 7 bases line up with TRBD2. The CDR3 spans 15 residues. J was trimmed by 2 bases and V by 7 bases; bases with no gene match: 8. Germline CDR1 MNHEY, CDR2 SVGEGT. CDR3 DNA sequence: TGTGCCAGCAAAAGGAGGGAGGGACCCTACAATGAGCAGTTCTTC. It encodes CASKRREGPYNEQFF.

This clonotype was detected a few times. This chain connects TRBV4-1 to TRBJ1-1; perhaps TRBD1 as D (5 bases). Germline values: CDR1 MGHRA, CDR2 YSYEKL. V lost 0 bases to trimming and J lost 8 bases, with 13 bases between them. This CDR3 is built from 14 residues. The CDR3 DNA reads as TGCGCCAGCAGCCAAGAGCCTACCCCAGGGGAAGCTTTCTTT. Translating it yields CASSQEPTPGEAFF.

J is TRBJ2-5 and V is TRBV7-2; either TRBD1 or TRBD2 may supply D (6 bases each). The V gene's germline CDR1 is SGHTA and CDR2 FQGNSA. Trimming stripped 7 bases from V and 7 bases from J, with 22 bases between. This CDR3 is 15 amino acids long. This chain's CDR3 is CASTQGGAGGGTQYF. The DNA of the CDR3 is TGTGCCAGCACACAAGGGGGTGCCGGGGGAGGGACCCAGTACTTC. Combining the CDR3 with reference TRBV7-2 and TRBJ2-5 gives the whole variable domain GAGVSQSPSNKVTEKGKDVELRCDPISGHTALYWYRQSLGQGLEFLIYFQGNSAPDKSGLPSDRFSAERTGGSVSTLTIQRTQQEDSAVYLCASTQGGAGGGTQYFGPGTRLLVL.

This clonotype showed up many times. The chain has TRBV4-3 and TRBJ1-3; unclear D gene. Germline CDR1 and CDR2: LGHNA and YSLEER. V shed 0 bases and J shed 3 bases, with 15 bases lying between them. The CDR3 consists of 17 residues. CDR3 sequence (DNA): TGCGCCAGCAGCCAAGATTTAGGCGGAACGCTTGGAAACACCATATATTTT. As protein: CASSQDLGGTLGNTIYF.

This chain links TRBV7-2 with TRBJ2-5; a possible D gene is TRBD2 (6 bases). The CDR3 is 15 amino acids. The V gene lost 2 bases and the J gene lost 5 bases, with 15 bases spanning the gap. Germline V gene sequence: CDR1 SGHTA, CDR2 FQGNSA. The CDR3 DNA follows: TGTGCCAGCAGCTTAAGTTGGGGGGTCGGGGAGACCCAGTACTTC. Residues: CASSLSWGVGETQYF.

This clonotype came up a few times. The CDR3 sequence is CSARRGTGGIAKNIQYF. The DNA for the CDR3 is TGCAGTGCCCGAAGGGGGACAGGGGGCATAGCCAAAAACATTCAGTACTTC. The chain links TRBV20-1 to TRBJ2-4; 12 nucleotides line up with TRBD1. Germline CDR1 and CDR2: DFQATT and SNEGSKA (reference sequence). The V segment lost 6 bases and the J segment 0 bases; nucleotides outside the gene matches: 9. The CDR3 has 17 residues.

Only a few counts were recorded for this clonotype. V usage is TRBV5-1 and J usage is TRBJ2-1; D ambiguous. The CDR3 loop spans 14 amino acids. The germline V and J ends were trimmed by 1 base and 6 bases, with 11 bases remaining between them. The germline gives CDR1 SGHRS, CDR2 YFSETQ. The CDR3 DNA follows: TGCGCCAGCAGCTTGCTAATAGAGAGCAATGAGCAGTTCTTC. Amino acids: CASSLLIESNEQFF.

This chain connects TRBV20-1 to TRBJ2-5; TRBD1 aligns across 10 bases. The CDR3 consists of 14 residues. Losses at the gene ends were 3 bases for V and 5 bases for J; bases not matched to a gene: 6. Germline V CDR1 and CDR2: DFQATT, SNEGSKA (reference sequence). The chain's CDR3 is CSASGTGAGETQYF. Written as DNA, the CDR3 is TGCAGTGCTAGTGGGACAGGGGCGGGGGAGACCCAGTACTTC.

The chain has TRBV3-1 and TRBJ1-1, with 10 bases fitting TRBD1. The germline V gene encodes CDR1 LGHDT and CDR2 YNNKEL (reference sequence). The V gene end was trimmed by 4 bases and the J gene end by 6 bases; junction bases not matched to a gene: 5. This CDR3 has 14 residues. The CDR3 DNA sequence: TGTGCCAGCAGCCTAGGACAGGGGGTTGCTGAAGCTTTCTTT. It yields the protein CASSLGQGVAEAFF.